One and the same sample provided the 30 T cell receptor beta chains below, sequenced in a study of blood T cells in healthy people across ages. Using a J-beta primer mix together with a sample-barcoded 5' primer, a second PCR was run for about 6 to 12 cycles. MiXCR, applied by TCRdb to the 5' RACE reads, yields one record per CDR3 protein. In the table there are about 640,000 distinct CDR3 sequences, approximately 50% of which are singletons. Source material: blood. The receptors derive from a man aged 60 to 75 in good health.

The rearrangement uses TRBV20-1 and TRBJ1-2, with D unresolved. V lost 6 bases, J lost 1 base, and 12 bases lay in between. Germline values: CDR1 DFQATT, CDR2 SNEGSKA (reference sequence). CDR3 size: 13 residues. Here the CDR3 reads CSAAQPYNYGYTF. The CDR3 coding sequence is TGCAGTGCGGCGCAGCCCTATAACTATGGCTACACCTTC.

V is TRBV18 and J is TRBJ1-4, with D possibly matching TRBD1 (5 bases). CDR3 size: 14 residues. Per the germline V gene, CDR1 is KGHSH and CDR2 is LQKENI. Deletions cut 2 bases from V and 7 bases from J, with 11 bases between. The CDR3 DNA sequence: TGTGCCAGCTCACCAGGGGCCGGTCGTGAAAAACTGTTTTTT. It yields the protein CASSPGAGREKLFF. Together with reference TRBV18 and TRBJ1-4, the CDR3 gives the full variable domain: NAGVMQNPRHLVRRRGQEARLRCSPMKGHSHVYWYRQLPEEGLKFMVYLQKENIIDESGMPKERFSAEFPKEGPSILRIQQVVRGDSAAYFCASSPGAGREKLFFGSGTQLSVL.

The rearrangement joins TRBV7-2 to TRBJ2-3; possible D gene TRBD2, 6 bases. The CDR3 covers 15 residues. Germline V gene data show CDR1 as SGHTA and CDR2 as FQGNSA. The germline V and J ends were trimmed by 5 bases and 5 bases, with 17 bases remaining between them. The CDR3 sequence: CASSIKSGVIDTQYF. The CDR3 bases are TGTGCCAGCAGCATTAAGTCGGGGGTTATAGATACGCAGTATTTT. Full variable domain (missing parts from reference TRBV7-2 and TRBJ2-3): GAGVSQSPSNKVTEKGKDVELRCDPISGHTALYWYRQSLGQGLEFLIYFQGNSAPDKSGLPSDRFSAERTGGSVSTLTIQRTQQEDSAVYLCASSIKSGVIDTQYFGPGTRLTVL.

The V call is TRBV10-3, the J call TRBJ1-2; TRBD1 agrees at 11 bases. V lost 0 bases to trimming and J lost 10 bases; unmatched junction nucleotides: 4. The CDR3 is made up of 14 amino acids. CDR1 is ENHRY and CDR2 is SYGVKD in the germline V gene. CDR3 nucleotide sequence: TGTGCCATCAGTGAGTCGCGGGACAGGGGGGACTACACCTTC. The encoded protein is CAISESRDRGDYTF.

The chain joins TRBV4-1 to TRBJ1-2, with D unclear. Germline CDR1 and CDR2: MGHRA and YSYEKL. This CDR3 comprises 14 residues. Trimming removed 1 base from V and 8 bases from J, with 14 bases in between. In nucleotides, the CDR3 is TGCGCCAGCAGCCAAGGAAACCTCTATGCCGGCTACACCTTC. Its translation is CASSQGNLYAGYTF.

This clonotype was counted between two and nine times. The CDR3 bases are TGCAGCGTCGCCAGACACAATGAGCAGTTCTTC. This sequence encodes CSVARHNEQFF. V usage is TRBV29-1 and J usage is TRBJ2-1; D gene unclear. Germline CDR1 SQVTM, CDR2 ANQGSEA. The CDR3 runs to 11 residues. Trimming stripped 6 bases from V and 5 bases from J, with 8 bases between.

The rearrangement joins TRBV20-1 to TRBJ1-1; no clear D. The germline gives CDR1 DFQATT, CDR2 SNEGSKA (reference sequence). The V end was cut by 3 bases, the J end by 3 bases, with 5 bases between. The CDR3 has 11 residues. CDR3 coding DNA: TGCAGTGCTAGTCCCGACACTGAAGCTTTCTTT. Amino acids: CSASPDTEAFF.

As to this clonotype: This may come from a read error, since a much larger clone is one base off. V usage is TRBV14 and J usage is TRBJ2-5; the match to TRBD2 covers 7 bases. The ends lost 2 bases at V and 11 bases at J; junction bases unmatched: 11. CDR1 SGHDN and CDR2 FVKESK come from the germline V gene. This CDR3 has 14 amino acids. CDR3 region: CASSQTHSAGEQYF. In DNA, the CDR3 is TGTGCCAGCAGCCAAACTCACAGTGCGGGGGAGCAGTACTTC.

The CDR3 region is CASSHAGSNIQYF. The CDR3 DNA reads as TGTGCCAGCAGCCACGCAGGATCGAACATTCAGTACTTC. V and J are TRBV14 and TRBJ2-4, with D unresolved. The V gene's germline CDR1 is SGHDN and CDR2 FVKESK. V was trimmed by 3 bases and J by 7 bases, leaving 10 bases between them. This CDR3 has 13 residues.

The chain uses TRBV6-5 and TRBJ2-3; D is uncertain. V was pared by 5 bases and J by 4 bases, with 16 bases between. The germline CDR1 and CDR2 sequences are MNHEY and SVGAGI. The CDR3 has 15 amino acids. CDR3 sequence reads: CASSPRRSDADTQYF. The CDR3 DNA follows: TGTGCCAGCAGTCCCCGCAGGAGCGACGCAGATACGCAGTATTTT.

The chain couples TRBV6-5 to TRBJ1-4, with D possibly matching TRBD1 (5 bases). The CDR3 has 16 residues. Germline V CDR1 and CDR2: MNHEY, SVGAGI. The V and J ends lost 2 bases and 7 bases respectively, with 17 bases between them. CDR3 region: CASSYGRIGRGEKLFF. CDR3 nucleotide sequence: TGTGCCAGCAGTTACGGGAGGATAGGGAGGGGTGAAAAACTGTTTTTT.

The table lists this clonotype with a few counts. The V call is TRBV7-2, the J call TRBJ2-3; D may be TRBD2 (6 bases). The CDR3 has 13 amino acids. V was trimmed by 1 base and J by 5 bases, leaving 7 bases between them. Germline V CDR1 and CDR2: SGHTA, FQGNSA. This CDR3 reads CASSLGRGDTQYF. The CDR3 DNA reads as TGTGCCAGCAGCTTAGGGAGGGGAGATACGCAGTATTTT.

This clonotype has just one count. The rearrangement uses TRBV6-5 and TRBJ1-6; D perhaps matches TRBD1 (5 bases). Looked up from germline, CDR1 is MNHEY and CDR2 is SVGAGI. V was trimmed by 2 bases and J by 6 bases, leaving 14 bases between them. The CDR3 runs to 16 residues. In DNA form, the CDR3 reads TGTGCCAGCAGTTACGAACGGGGCGGTTTTAATTCACCCCTCCACTTT. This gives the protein CASSYERGGFNSPLHF.

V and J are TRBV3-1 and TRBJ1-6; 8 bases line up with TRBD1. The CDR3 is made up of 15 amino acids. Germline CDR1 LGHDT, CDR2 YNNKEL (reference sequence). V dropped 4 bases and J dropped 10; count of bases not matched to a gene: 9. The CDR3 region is CASSRDGTGNSPLHF. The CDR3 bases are TGTGCCAGCAGCCGGGACGGGACAGGCAACTCACCCCTCCACTTT.

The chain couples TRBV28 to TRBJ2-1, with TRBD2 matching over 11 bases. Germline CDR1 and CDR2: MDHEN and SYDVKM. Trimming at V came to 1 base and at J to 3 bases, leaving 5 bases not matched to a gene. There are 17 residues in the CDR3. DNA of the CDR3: TGTGCCAGCAGTTTATCGACTAGCGGGAAGTACTACAATGAGCAGTTCTTC. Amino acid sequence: CASSLSTSGKYYNEQFF. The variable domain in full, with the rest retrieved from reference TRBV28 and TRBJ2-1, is DVKVTQSSRYLVKRTGEKVFLECVQDMDHENMFWYRQDPGLGLRLIYFSYDVKMKEKGDIPEGYSVSREKKERFSLILESASTNQTSMYLCASSLSTSGKYYNEQFFGPGTRLTVL.

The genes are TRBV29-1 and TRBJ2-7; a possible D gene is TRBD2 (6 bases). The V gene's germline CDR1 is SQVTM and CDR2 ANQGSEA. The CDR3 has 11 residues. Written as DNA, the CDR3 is TGCAGTGCCAACGGGGGTGGTAAGCAGTACTTC. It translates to CSANGGGKQYF.

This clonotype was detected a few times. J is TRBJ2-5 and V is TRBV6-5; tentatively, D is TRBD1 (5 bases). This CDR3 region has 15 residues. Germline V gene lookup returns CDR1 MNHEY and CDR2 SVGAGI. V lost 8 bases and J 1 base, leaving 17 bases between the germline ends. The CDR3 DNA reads TGTGCCAGCCATTCGCCCAGGGCCCCCCAAGAGACCCAGTACTTC. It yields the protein CASHSPRAPQETQYF.

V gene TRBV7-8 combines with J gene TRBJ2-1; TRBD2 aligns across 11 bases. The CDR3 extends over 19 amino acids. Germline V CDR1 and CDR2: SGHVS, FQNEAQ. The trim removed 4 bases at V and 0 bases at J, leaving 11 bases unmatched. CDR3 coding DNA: TGTGCCAGCAGCTCCATCGCGACGACTAGCGGGGCCTCCTACAATGAGCAGTTCTTC. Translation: CASSSIATTSGASYNEQFF. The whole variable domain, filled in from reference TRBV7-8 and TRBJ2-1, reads GAGVSQSPRYKVAKRGQDVALRCDPISGHVSLFWYQQALGQGPEFLTYFQNEAQLDKSGLPSDRFFAERPEGSVSTLKIQRTQQEDSAVYLCASSSIATTSGASYNEQFFGPGTRLTVL.

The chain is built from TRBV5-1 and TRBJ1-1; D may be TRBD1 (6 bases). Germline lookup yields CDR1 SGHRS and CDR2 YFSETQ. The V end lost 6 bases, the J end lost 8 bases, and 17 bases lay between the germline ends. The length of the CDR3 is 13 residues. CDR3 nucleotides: TGCGCCAGCAAGTCTGCAGTTGGGGGCGAAGCTTTCTTT. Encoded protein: CASKSAVGGEAFF.

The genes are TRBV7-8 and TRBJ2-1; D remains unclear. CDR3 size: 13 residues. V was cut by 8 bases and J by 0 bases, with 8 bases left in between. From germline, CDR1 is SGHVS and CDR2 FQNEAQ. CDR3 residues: CASGVSSYNEQFF. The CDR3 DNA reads TGTGCCAGCGGGGTGAGCTCCTACAATGAGCAGTTCTTC.

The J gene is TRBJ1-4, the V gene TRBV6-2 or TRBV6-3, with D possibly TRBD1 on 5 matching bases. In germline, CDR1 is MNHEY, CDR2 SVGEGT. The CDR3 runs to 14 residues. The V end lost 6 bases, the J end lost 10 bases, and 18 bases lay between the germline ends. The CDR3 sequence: CASRPGRNYGKLFF. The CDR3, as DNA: TGTGCCAGCAGGCCGGGACGGAATTATGGAAAACTGTTTTTT.

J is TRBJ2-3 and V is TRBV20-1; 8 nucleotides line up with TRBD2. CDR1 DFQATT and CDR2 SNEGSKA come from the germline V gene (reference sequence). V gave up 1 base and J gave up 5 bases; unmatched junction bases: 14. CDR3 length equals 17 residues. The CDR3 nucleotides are TGCAGTGCTAGAGTCCGAGCGGGGGACCATTTTCTAGATACGCAGTATTTT. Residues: CSARVRAGDHFLDTQYF.

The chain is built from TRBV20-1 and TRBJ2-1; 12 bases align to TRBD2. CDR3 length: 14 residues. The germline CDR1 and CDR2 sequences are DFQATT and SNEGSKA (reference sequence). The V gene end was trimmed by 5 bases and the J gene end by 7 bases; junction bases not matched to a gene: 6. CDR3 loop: CSAPIGLAGNEQFF. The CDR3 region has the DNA TGCAGTGCTCCGATCGGACTAGCGGGGAATGAGCAGTTCTTC.

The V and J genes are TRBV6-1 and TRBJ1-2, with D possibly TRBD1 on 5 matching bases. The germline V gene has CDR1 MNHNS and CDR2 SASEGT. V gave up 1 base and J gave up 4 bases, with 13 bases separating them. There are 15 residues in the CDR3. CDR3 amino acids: CASSEGEGRVYGYTF. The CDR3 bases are TGTGCCAGCAGTGAAGGGGAGGGGCGCGTCTATGGCTACACCTTC.

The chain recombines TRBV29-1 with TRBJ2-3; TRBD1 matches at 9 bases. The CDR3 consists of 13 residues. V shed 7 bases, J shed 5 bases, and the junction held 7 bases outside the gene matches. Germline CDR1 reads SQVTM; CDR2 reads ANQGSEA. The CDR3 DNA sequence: TGCAGCGGACTACAGGGGGCTGGAGATACGCAGTATTTT. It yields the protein CSGLQGAGDTQYF.

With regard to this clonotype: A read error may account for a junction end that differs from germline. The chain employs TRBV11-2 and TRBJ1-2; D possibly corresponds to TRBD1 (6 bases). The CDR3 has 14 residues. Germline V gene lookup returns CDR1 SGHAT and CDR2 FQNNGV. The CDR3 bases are TGCGCCAGCAAGACAGGCGATGCTAACTATGGCTACACCTTC. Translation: CASKTGDANYGYTF.

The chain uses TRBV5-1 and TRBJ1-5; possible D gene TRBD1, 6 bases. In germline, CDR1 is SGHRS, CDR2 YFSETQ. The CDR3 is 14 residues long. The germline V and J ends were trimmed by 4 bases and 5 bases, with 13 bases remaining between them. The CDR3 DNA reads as TGCGCCAGCAGCGCGGACAGTGGGGATCAGCCCCAGCATTTT. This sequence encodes CASSADSGDQPQHF.

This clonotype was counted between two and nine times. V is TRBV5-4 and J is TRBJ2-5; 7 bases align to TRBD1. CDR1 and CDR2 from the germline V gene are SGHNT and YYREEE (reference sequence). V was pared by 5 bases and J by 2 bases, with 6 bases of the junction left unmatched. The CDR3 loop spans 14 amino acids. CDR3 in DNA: TGTGCCAGCAGAGGGGGCAGGGCACAAGAGACCCAGTACTTC. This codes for CASRGGRAQETQYF. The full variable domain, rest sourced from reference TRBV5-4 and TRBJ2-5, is ETGVTQSPTHLIKTRGQQVTLRCSSQSGHNTVSWYQQALGQGPQFIFQYYREEENGRGNFPPRFSGLQFPNYSSELNVNALELDDSALYLCASRGGRAQETQYFGPGTRLLVL.

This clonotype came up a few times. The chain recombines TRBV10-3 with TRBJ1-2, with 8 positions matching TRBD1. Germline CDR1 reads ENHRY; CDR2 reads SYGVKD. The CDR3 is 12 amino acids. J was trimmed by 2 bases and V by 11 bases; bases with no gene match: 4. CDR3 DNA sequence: TGTGCCGCCCGACAGGGGAACTATGGCTACACCTTC. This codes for CAARQGNYGYTF.

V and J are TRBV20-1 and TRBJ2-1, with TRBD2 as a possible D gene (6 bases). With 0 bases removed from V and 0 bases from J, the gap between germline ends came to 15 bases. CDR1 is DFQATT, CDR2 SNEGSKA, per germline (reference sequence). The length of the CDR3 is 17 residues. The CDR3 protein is CSARDLGGTHSYNEQFF. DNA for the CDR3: TGCAGTGCTAGAGATCTTGGCGGGACCCACTCCTACAATGAGCAGTTCTTC.